These T cell receptor beta chains were read from a single sample in a study of blood T cell repertoires in COVID-19. Some clones are missing from TCRdb's copy, which holds only in-frame ones; the method was immunoSEQ multiplex PCR. The repertoire holds about 150,000 clones, around nine tenths seen once, with around 0.5% in the top ten. Sequencing was carried out using peripheral blood. These receptors were obtained from a man aged 55 to 70 with COVID-19, enrolled during active disease. The CDR3 runs from the conserved cysteine through the conserved F or W. Each record gives: V gene, J gene, D gene, clone size, CDR3 DNA, CDR3 protein. D genes are given only for firm matches. Expanded clones are given a class, and other clones once, few, many or no size at all.

V: TRBV24-1; J: TRBJ2-2; D: NA; size: NA; DNA: TGTGCCACCAGGGGCAGGGCGGACACCGGGGAGCTGTTTTTT; CDR3: CATRGRADTGELFF
V: TRBV7-9; J: TRBJ1-5; D: NA; size: once; DNA: TGTGCCAGCAGCTTCGGGGACTTTCAGCCCCAGCATTTT; CDR3: CASSFGDFQPQHF
V: TRBV20-1; J: TRBJ1-1; D: NA; size: NA; DNA: TGCAGTTCTCGGGATTACACTGAAGCTTTCTTT; CDR3: CSSRDYTEAFF
V: TRBV28; J: TRBJ1-5; D: NA; size: NA; DNA: TGTGCCACCGGGGGGAACAATCAGCCCCAGCATTTT; CDR3: CATGGNNQPQHF
V: TRBV3-1/TRBV3-2; J: TRBJ2-3; D: TRBD1; size: NA; DNA: TGTGCCAGCAGCCTAACCGGGACAGCCACAGATACGCAGTATTTT; CDR3: CASSLTGTATDTQYF
V: TRBV13; J: TRBJ2-7; D: NA; size: few; DNA: TGTGCCAGCAGCTTAGGGAGATACGAGCAGTACTTC; CDR3: CASSLGRYEQYF
V: TRBV11-3; J: TRBJ1-2; D: TRBD1; size: NA; DNA: TGTGCCAGCAGCCGGGACAGGGGGATGGATGGCTACACCTTC; CDR3: CASSRDRGMDGYTF
V: TRBV19; J: TRBJ1-4; D: TRBD1; size: NA; DNA: TGTGCCAGTAGCGACCCGGGACAGGGGGAAGAAAAACTGTTTTTT; CDR3: CASSDPGQGEEKLFF
V: TRBV7-9; J: TRBJ1-1; D: NA; size: NA; DNA: TGTGCCAGCAGCCCTAAGCTCAGGTTAGGCACTGAAGCTTTCTTT; CDR3: CASSPKLRLGTEAFF
V: TRBV7-3; J: TRBJ2-3; D: NA; size: NA; DNA: TGTGCCAGCAGCGGCCAAATAGGAGCAGATACGCAGTATTTT; CDR3: CASSGQIGADTQYF
V: TRBV19; J: TRBJ1-2; D: NA; size: NA; DNA: TGTGCCACCCCCTCGAAGGCAGGGGACCCCTATGGCTACACCTTC; CDR3: CATPSKAGDPYGYTF
V: TRBV4-1; J: TRBJ1-1; D: TRBD1; size: NA; DNA: TGCGCCAGCAGCCCCCGGGACAGAGAAAGGAACACTGAAGCTTTCTTT; CDR3: CASSPRDRERNTEAFF
V: TRBV18; J: TRBJ2-1; D: NA; size: NA; DNA: TGTGCCAGCTCCCTCGCGGATATCTACAATGAGCAGTTCTTC; CDR3: CASSLADIYNEQFF
V: TRBV9; J: TRBJ2-3; D: TRBD2; size: NA; DNA: TGTGCCAGCAGCGTAGCTCCAGCGGGGGGGCCGGTGGCAGATACGCAGTATTTT; CDR3: CASSVAPAGGPVADTQYF
V: TRBV5-5; J: TRBJ1-2; D: TRBD1; size: NA; DNA: TGTGCCAGCAGCTTGGTTCAGGGGGTAAACTATGGCTACACCTTC; CDR3: CASSLVQGVNYGYTF
V: TRBV7-9; J: TRBJ2-7; D: NA; size: NA; DNA: TGTGCCAGCAGCTTCGGACAGCCAAACTACGAGCAGTACTTC; CDR3: CASSFGQPNYEQYF
V: TRBV28; J: TRBJ1-2; D: TRBD1; size: NA; DNA: TGTGCCAGCAGTTTGGGTGACAGGGACCTCCTCTATGGCTACACCTTC; CDR3: CASSLGDRDLLYGYTF
V: TRBV27; J: TRBJ1-1; D: TRBD1; size: NA; DNA: TGTGCCAGCAGTTTACGCAGGGGGGCAACTGAAGCTTTCTTT; CDR3: CASSLRRGATEAFF
V: TRBV6-6; J: TRBJ2-5; D: TRBD2; size: few; DNA: TGTGCCAGCAGTCTCTCCTCACTAGCGGGGGGCCAAGAGACCCAGTACTTC; CDR3: CASSLSSLAGGQETQYF
V: TRBV6-5; J: TRBJ1-1; D: NA; size: NA; DNA: TGTGCCAGCAGTTACTACCAAAGGGGGAACACTGAAGCTTTCTTT; CDR3: CASSYYQRGNTEAFF
V: TRBV9; J: TRBJ2-7; D: TRBD1; size: NA; DNA: TGTGCCAGCAGCGTAGGGACAGGGGCGGGATACGAGCAGTACTTC; CDR3: CASSVGTGAGYEQYF
V: TRBV5-4; J: TRBJ2-3; D: TRBD2; size: NA; DNA: TGTGCCAGCAGCTTGGCCGGGGCGGGGGGGCGTACAGATACGCAGTATTTT; CDR3: CASSLAGAGGRTDTQYF
V: TRBV19; J: TRBJ1-5; D: TRBD1; size: NA; DNA: TGTGCCAGTAGTAAACCGGGACAGGGGAATCAGCCCCAGCATTTT; CDR3: CASSKPGQGNQPQHF
V: TRBV4-3; J: TRBJ2-3; D: TRBD2; size: NA; DNA: TGCGCCAGCAGCCAAGCCAATGGGGCGGGGGGCACAGATACGCAGTATTTT; CDR3: CASSQANGAGGTDTQYF
V: TRBV3-1/TRBV3-2; J: TRBJ2-2; D: TRBD2; size: once; DNA: TGTGCCAGCAGCCTAAGGCGGGGGAGCACCGGGGAGCTGTTTTTT; CDR3: CASSLRRGSTGELFF
V: TRBV19; J: TRBJ1-6; D: TRBD1; size: NA; DNA: TGTGCCAGTAGTATAGATCGAACAGGGGACTCCTATAATTCACCCCTCCACTTT; CDR3: CASSIDRTGDSYNSPLHF
V: TRBV4-1; J: TRBJ1-6; D: NA; size: NA; DNA: TGCGCCAGCAGCCAAGATATGAGAGGACAGTGGAATTCACCCCTCCACTTT; CDR3: CASSQDMRGQWNSPLHF
V: TRBV5-8; J: TRBJ1-3; D: NA; size: few; DNA: TGTGCCAGCAGCGAGGGAAAAAGGGCTGAGACCATATATTTT; CDR3: CASSEGKRAETIYF
V: TRBV7-9; J: TRBJ2-5; D: TRBD2; size: NA; DNA: TGTGCCAGCAGCTTGGGACTAGCGGGGGGCGGAGAGACCCAGTACTTC; CDR3: CASSLGLAGGGETQYF
V: TRBV24-1; J: TRBJ1-4; D: TRBD1; size: once; DNA: TGTGCCACCAGTGAGGCCGGGACAGGGAATGAAAAACTGTTTTTT; CDR3: CATSEAGTGNEKLFF
V: TRBV7-9; J: TRBJ2-7; D: TRBD2; size: few; DNA: TGTGCCAGCAGCCCGTATCGTGGGGGGGACTCCTACGAGCAGTACTTC; CDR3: CASSPYRGGDSYEQYF
V: TRBV4-1; J: TRBJ2-3; D: NA; size: NA; DNA: TGCGCCAGCAGCCAAGAAGTCGGGGGGCAGACCATCACGACAGATACGCAGTATTTT; CDR3: CASSQEVGGQTITTDTQYF
V: TRBV9; J: TRBJ2-2; D: NA; size: NA; DNA: TGTGCCAGCAGCCCAAGGGGGACGAACACCGGGGAGCTGTTTTTT; CDR3: CASSPRGTNTGELFF